This TCR beta chain was observed in a study of T-cell reconstitution after alpha-beta-depleted transplantation in children. Overall study findings and caveats: T-cell numbers and diversity one year post-transplant derived largely from freshly generated T cells. High day-60 TCRbeta diversity in some patients came from surviving recipient T cells and thymic progenitors. The origin of alpha-beta T cells about two months after transplant was reportedly several hundred expanded graft clones.

This clonotype has only one observation. Its matching antigen is unknown. The CDR3 is 15 amino acids. Trimming shortened V by 1 base and J by 0 bases, and 8 bases separated the two germline ends. Germline V CDR1 and CDR2: SGHKS, YYEKEE (reference sequence). Using unique molecular identifiers, the investigators prepared the TCRbeta library. Each CDR3 protein is one row after TCRdb ran MiXCR on the PCR reads. The sample lists 600,000 to 800,000 distinct CDR3 sequences, around 13% seen once, with 0.75% to 0.85% in the top ten. Sequencing used PBMCs, obtained before TCRalphabeta/CD19-depleted stem cell transplant. The source is a girl aged 2 to 9 with congenital amegakaryocytic thrombocytopenia, due to receive a stem cell transplant. The genes are TRBV5-5 and TRBJ1-5; D gene ambiguous. CDR3: CASSLKLYSNQPQHF. The CDR3 nucleotides are TGTGCCAGCAGCTTGAAGCTATATAGCAATCAGCCCCAGCATTTT.